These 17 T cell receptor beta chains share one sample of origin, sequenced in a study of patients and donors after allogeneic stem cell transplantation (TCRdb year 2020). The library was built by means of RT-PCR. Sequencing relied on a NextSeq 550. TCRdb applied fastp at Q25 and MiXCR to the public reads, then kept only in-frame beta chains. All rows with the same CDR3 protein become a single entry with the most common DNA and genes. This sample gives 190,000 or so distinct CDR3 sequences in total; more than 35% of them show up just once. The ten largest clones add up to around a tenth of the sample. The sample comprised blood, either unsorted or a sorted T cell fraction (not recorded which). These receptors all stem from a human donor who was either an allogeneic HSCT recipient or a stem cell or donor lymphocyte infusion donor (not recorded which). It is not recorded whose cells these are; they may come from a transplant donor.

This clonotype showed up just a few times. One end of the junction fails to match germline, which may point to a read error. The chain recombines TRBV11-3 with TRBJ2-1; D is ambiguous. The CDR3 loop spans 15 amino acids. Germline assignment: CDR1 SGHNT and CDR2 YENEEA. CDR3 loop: CASSLDFNSYNEQFF. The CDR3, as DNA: TGTGCCAGCAGCCTAGACTTCAACTCCTACAATGAGCAGTTCTTC.

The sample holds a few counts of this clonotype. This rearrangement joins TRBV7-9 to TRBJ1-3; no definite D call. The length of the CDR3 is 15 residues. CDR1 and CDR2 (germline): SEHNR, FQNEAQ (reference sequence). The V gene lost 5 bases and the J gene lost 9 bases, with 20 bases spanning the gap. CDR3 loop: CASSPPVTGVGTIYF. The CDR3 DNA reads TGTGCCAGCAGCCCCCCAGTGACCGGGGTAGGCACCATATATTTT.

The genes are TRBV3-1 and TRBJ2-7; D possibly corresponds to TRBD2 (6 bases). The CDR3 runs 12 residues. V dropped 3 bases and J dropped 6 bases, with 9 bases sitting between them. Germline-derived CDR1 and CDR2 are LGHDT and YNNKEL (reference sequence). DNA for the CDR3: TGTGCCAGCAGCCACGGGGGTCGCGAGCAGTACTTC. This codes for CASSHGGREQYF.

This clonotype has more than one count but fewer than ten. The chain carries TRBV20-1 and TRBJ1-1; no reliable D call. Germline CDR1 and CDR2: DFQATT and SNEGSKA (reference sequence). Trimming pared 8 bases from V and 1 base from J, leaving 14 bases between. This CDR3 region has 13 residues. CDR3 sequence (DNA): TGCAGTCCCTCACTGAGGGAGAACACTGAAGCTTTCTTT. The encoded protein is CSPSLRENTEAFF.

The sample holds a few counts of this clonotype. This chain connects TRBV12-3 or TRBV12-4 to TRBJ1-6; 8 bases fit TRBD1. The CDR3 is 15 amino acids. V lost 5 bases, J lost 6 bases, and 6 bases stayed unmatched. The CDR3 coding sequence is TGTGCCAGCAGTCCGACAGGGGTGTTTAATTCACCCCTCCACTTT. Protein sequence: CASSPTGVFNSPLHF.

CDR3 sequence (DNA): TGTGCCAGCAGTGAAAGGGGGCAGCCCCAGCATTTT. It encodes CASSERGQPQHF. The V and J genes are TRBV2 and TRBJ1-5; possible D gene TRBD1, 6 bases. Germline CDR1 SNHLY, CDR2 FYNNEI. The CDR3 sequence is 12 residues long. V was trimmed by 2 bases and J by 7 bases, leaving 6 bases between them.

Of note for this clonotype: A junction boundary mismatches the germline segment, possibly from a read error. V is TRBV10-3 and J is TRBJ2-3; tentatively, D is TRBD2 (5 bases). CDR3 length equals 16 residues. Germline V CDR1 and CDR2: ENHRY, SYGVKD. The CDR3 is CAISESGGPGTNTQYF. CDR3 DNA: TGTGCCATCAGTGAGTCAGGAGGACCAGGCACAAATACGCAGTATTTT.

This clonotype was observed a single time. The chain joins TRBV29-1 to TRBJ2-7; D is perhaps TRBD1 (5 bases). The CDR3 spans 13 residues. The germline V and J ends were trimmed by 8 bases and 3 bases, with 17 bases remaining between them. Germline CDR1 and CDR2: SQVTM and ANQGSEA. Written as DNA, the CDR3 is TGCAGCATAGTAGGGGCCAAAGACTACGAGCAGTACTTC. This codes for CSIVGAKDYEQYF.

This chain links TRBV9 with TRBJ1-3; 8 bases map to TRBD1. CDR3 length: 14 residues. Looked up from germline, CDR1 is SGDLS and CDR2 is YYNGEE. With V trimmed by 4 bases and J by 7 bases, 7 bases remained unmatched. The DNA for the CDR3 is TGTGCCAGCAGCCTCAGGGGGCGCGGGAACACCATATATTTT. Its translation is CASSLRGRGNTIYF.

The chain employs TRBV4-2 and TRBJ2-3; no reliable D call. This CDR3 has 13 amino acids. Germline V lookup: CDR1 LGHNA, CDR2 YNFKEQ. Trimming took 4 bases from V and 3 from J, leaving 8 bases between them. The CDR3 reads CASSPKLTDTQYF. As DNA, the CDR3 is TGTGCCAGCAGCCCTAAGCTGACAGATACGCAGTATTTT.

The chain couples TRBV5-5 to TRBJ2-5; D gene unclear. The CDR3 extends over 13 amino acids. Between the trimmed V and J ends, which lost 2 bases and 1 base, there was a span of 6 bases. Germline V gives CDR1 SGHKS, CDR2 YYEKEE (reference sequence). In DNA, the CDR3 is TGTGCCAGCAGCTTTGGCAGCCAAGAGACCCAGTACTTC. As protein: CASSFGSQETQYF.

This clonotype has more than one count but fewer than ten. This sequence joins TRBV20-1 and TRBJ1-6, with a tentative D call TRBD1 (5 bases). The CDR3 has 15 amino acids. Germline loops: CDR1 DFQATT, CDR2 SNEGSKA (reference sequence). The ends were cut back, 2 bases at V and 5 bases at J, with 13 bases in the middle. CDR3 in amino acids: CSARRIKGHNSPLHF. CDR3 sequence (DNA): TGCAGTGCTAGACGAATTAAGGGACATAATTCACCCCTCCACTTT.

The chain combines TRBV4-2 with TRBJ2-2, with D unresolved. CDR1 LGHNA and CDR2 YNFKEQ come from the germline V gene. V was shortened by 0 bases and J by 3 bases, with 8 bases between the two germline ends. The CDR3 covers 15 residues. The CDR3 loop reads CASSQDLGDTGELFF. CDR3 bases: TGTGCCAGCAGCCAAGATCTCGGCGACACCGGGGAGCTGTTTTTT.

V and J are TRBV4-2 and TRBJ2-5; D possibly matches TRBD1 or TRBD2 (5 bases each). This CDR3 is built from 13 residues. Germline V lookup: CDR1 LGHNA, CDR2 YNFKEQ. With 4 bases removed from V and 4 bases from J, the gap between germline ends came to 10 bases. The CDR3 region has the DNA TGTGCCAGCAGCCCCTTTGGGGGAGAGACCCAGTACTTC. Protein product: CASSPFGGETQYF.

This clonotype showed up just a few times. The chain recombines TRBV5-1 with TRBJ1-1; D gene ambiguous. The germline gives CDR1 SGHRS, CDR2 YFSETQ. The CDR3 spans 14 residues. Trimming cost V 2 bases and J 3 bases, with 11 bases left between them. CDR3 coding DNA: TGCGCCAGCAGCTTAGGGCCTCAGGACACTGAAGCTTTCTTT. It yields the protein CASSLGPQDTEAFF.

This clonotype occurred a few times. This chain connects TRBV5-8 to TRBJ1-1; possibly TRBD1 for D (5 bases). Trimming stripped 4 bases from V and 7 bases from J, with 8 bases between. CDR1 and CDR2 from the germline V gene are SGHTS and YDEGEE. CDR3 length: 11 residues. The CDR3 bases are TGTGCCAGCAGCCGGAGGGGTGAAGCTTTCTTT. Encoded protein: CASSRRGEAFF.

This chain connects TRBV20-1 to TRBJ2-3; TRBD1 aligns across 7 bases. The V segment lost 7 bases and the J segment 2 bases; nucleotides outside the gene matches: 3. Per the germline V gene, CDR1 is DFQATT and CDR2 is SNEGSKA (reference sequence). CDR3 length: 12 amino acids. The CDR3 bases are TGCAGTGGTGACAGGGCCACAGATACGCAGTATTTT. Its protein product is CSGDRATDTQYF.